The next 18 T cell receptor beta chains were all read from a single sample in a study of blood T cell repertoires in COVID-19. TCRdb's copy holds only in-frame clones and misses some; the assay was immunoSEQ multiplex PCR. Of some 250,000 clones listed, about 80% are singletons. Sequencing input: peripheral blood. The receptors were gathered from a woman of 80 years or more with acute or convalescent COVID-19.

V is TRBV15 and J is TRBJ2-5; TRBD1 might be the D (5 bases). This CDR3 is 13 amino acids long. Germline V lookup: CDR1 LNHNV, CDR2 YYDKDF (reference sequence). V was cut by 6 bases and J by 4 bases, with 12 bases left in between. The CDR3 loop is CATRTAPGETQYF. CDR3 sequence (DNA): TGTGCCACCAGGACAGCGCCGGGAGAGACCCAGTACTTC.

This clone appeared once. This sequence joins TRBV5-1 and TRBJ1-2; D ambiguous. Trimming cost V 3 bases and J 6 bases, with 21 bases left between them. Per the germline V gene, CDR1 is SGHRS and CDR2 is YFSETQ. The CDR3 runs 16 residues. In DNA form, the CDR3 reads TGCGCCAGCAGCTATTGGTCTGGAGGCGGGCAGCATGGCTACACCTTC. Amino acid sequence: CASSYWSGGGQHGYTF.

This clone was observed once. One end of the junction is discordant with germline, which a read error may explain. The chain recombines TRBV2 with TRBJ1-6, with 8 bases aligning to TRBD1. The CDR3 runs to 13 residues. Germline V gene data show CDR1 as SNHLY and CDR2 as FYNNEI. For the CDR3, the DNA is TGTGCCAGCAATGAACAGGGGGATTCACCCCTCCACTTT. It is translated as CASNEQGDSPLHF.

The table lists this clone with a few counts. The chain uses TRBV18 and TRBJ1-3; tentatively, D is TRBD1 (5 bases). V was trimmed by 3 bases and J by 4 bases, leaving 10 bases between them. Germline V gives CDR1 KGHSH, CDR2 LQKENI. This CDR3 contains 14 residues. The CDR3 DNA follows: TGTGCCAGCTCACCCCCGACAGAGGGAAACACCATATATTTT. It specifies CASSPPTEGNTIYF.

The rearrangement uses TRBV28 and TRBJ2-1; a possible D gene is TRBD1 (6 bases). CDR3 length: 12 residues. Trimming left V 2 bases short and J 12 bases short, with 11 bases between. Looked up from germline, CDR1 is MDHEN and CDR2 is SYDVKM. In DNA, the CDR3 is TGTGCCAGCAGTTTAGTGACACAGGGGCAGTTCTTC. Its protein is CASSLVTQGQFF. The whole variable domain, filled in from reference TRBV28 and TRBJ2-1, reads DVKVTQSSRYLVKRTGEKVFLECVQDMDHENMFWYRQDPGLGLRLIYFSYDVKMKEKGDIPEGYSVSREKKERFSLILESASTNQTSMYLCASSLVTQGQFFGPGTRLTVL.

This chain joins TRBV12-5 and TRBJ2-3; TRBD2 agrees at 10 bases. This CDR3 spans 17 amino acids. Losses at the gene ends were 1 base for V and 5 bases for J; bases not matched to a gene: 9. CDR1 and CDR2 (germline): LGHNT, FRNRAP. This chain's CDR3 is CASGLAGTSAMVDTQYF. In DNA, the CDR3 is TGTGCTAGTGGTTTGGCGGGGACTAGCGCCATGGTAGATACGCAGTATTTT.

This clone was detected only a few times. The chain uses TRBV2 and TRBJ1-5, with D hard to call. The germline V gene has CDR1 SNHLY and CDR2 FYNNEI. The CDR3 sequence is 14 residues long. V was shortened by 1 base and J by 6 bases, with 10 bases between the two germline ends. The CDR3 spells CASSEGSVSQPQHF. As DNA, the CDR3 is TGTGCCAGCAGTGAAGGGAGTGTGAGTCAGCCCCAGCATTTT. Based on the CDR3 plus reference TRBV2 and TRBJ1-5, the full variable domain is EPEVTQTPSHQVTQMGQEVILRCVPISNHLYFYWYRQILGQKVEFLVSFYNNEISEKSEIFDDQFSVERPDGSNFTLKIRSTKLEDSAMYFCASSEGSVSQPQHFGDGTRLSIL.

This chain joins TRBV4-3 and TRBJ1-1; D may be TRBD1 (5 bases). Trimming pared 0 bases from V and 3 bases from J, leaving 14 bases between. Germline CDR1 is LGHNA and CDR2 is YSLEER. The CDR3 covers 16 residues. The CDR3 region has the DNA TGCGCCAGCAGCCAAGACCATATGGGGGGGGACACTGAAGCTTTCTTT. Translated, it gives CASSQDHMGGDTEAFF.

CDR3 in amino acids: CASSLGDSAGDQPQHF. As DNA, the CDR3 is TGCGCCAGCAGCTTGGGGGACAGCGCGGGCGATCAGCCCCAGCATTTT. This rearrangement joins TRBV5-1 to TRBJ1-5; 7 nucleotides line up with TRBD1. With V trimmed by 0 bases and J by 5 bases, 8 bases remained unmatched. This CDR3 has 16 residues. From germline, CDR1 is SGHRS and CDR2 YFSETQ.

This sequence joins TRBV19 and TRBJ1-5, with D possibly matching TRBD1 (6 bases). The V and J ends lost 2 bases and 7 bases respectively, with 12 bases between them. In germline, CDR1 is LNHDA, CDR2 SQIVND (reference sequence). The CDR3 spans 14 residues. CDR3 in amino acids: CASSINRAVQPQHF. The CDR3 nucleotides are TGTGCCAGTAGTATAAACAGGGCGGTCCAGCCCCAGCATTTT. Variable domain in full (rest from reference TRBV19 and TRBJ1-5): DGGITQSPKYLFRKEGQNVTLSCEQNLNHDAMYWYRQDPGQGLRLIYYSQIVNDFQKGDIAEGYSVSREKKESFPLTVTSAQKNPTAFYLCASSINRAVQPQHFGDGTRLSIL.

The J gene is TRBJ2-3, the V gene TRBV29-1; TRBD1 matches 7 bases. Germline V lookup: CDR1 SQVTM, CDR2 ANQGSEA. The ends lost 6 bases at V and 2 bases at J; junction bases unmatched: 8. CDR3 length: 14 amino acids. CDR3 region: CSVAGRGTTDTQYF. The CDR3 DNA sequence: TGCAGCGTCGCTGGCAGGGGGACCACAGATACGCAGTATTTT.

This chain joins TRBV7-9 and TRBJ1-1; 10 bases fit TRBD1. V was pared by 5 bases and J by 4 bases, with 7 bases of the junction left unmatched. CDR1 and CDR2 from the germline V gene are SEHNR and FQNEAQ (reference sequence). This CDR3 has 15 amino acids. The DNA of the CDR3 is TGTGCCAGCAGCGCCCCGGGACAGGGGATCACTGAAGCTTTCTTT. Translation: CASSAPGQGITEAFF.

The V gene is TRBV19, the J gene TRBJ2-3; 8 nucleotides match TRBD2. The CDR3 covers 15 residues. Looked up from germline, CDR1 is LNHDA and CDR2 is SQIVND (reference sequence). The V segment lost 9 bases and the J segment 2 bases; nucleotides outside the gene matches: 10. Here the CDR3 reads CASRTGGTYTDTQYF. The DNA for the CDR3 is TGTGCCAGCCGAACGGGGGGGACTTACACAGATACGCAGTATTTT.

This chain joins TRBV7-2 and TRBJ2-5, with 9 bases that match TRBD2. V gave up 5 bases and J gave up 5 bases; unmatched junction bases: 15. The CDR3 runs to 17 residues. CDR1 is SGHTA, CDR2 FQGNSA, per germline. The CDR3 DNA is TGTGCCAGCAGCCCCTTTTTTGGGGCGGGGGGGCTGGAGACCCAGTACTTC. It codes for CASSPFFGAGGLETQYF. The full variable domain, in which reference TRBV7-2 and TRBJ2-5 provide the parts outside the CDR3, is GAGVSQSPSNKVTEKGKDVELRCDPISGHTALYWYRQSLGQGLEFLIYFQGNSAPDKSGLPSDRFSAERTGGSVSTLTIQRTQQEDSAVYLCASSPFFGAGGLETQYFGPGTRLLVL.

V usage is TRBV15 and J usage is TRBJ1-1, with 11 bases matching TRBD1. Germline V gene lookup returns CDR1 LNHNV and CDR2 YYDKDF (reference sequence). The CDR3 is made up of 15 amino acids. V lost 2 bases and J lost 3; bases outside the gene matches: 2. The CDR3 coding sequence is TGTGCCACCAGCAGAACGGACAGGGGGCACACTGAAGCTTTCTTT. Its protein product is CATSRTDRGHTEAFF.

This clone was observed once. The CDR3 DNA follows: TGCGCCAGCAGCCAGACCGGGGACTCGGGAGAGACCCAGTACTTC. Protein sequence: CASSQTGDSGETQYF. The chain carries TRBV5-1 and TRBJ2-5; possible D gene TRBD2, 6 bases. V was trimmed by 4 bases and J by 4 bases, leaving 17 bases between them. Germline values: CDR1 SGHRS, CDR2 YFSETQ. The CDR3 totals 15 residues. Using reference TRBV5-1 and TRBJ2-5 for the parts outside the CDR3, the full variable domain is KAGVTQTPRYLIKTRGQQVTLSCSPISGHRSVSWYQQTPGQGLQFLFEYFSETQRNKGNFPGRFSGRQFSNSRSEMNVSTLELGDSALYLCASSQTGDSGETQYFGPGTRLLVL.

The chain carries TRBV7-9 and TRBJ1-4; the D is unclear. Germline-derived CDR1 and CDR2 are SEHNR and FQNEAQ (reference sequence). CDR3 length: 15 residues. The V and J ends lost 4 bases and 7 bases respectively, with 16 bases between them. CDR3 residues: CASSSGHRPSEKLFF. The CDR3 DNA sequence: TGTGCCAGCAGCTCAGGTCACAGACCGAGTGAAAAACTGTTTTTT. Complete variable domain (other parts from reference TRBV7-9 and TRBJ1-4): DTGVSQNPRHKITKRGQNVTFRCDPISEHNRLYWYRQTLGQGPEFLTYFQNEAQLEKSRLLSDRFSAERPKGSFSTLEIQRTEQGDSAMYLCASSSGHRPSEKLFFGSGTQLSVL.

This chain joins TRBV10-2 and TRBJ1-1, with 8 bases aligning to TRBD1. V lost 6 bases to trimming and J lost 5 bases; unmatched junction nucleotides: 2. The CDR3 is 12 residues long. Germline loops: CDR1 WSHSY, CDR2 SAAADI. The CDR3 DNA follows: TGCGCCAGCAGGCAGGGGGCGACTGAAGCTTTCTTT. The encoded protein is CASRQGATEAFF.